This TCR beta chain came from a study of post-analysis software for immune sequencing data. The wider study: Both relapsing-remitting and secondary progressive multiple sclerosis featured among the disease courses, as did progressive-relapsing multiple sclerosis.

General study points: Compared with controls, patients showed significantly lower normalized Chao1 diversity. Relative to controls, patients had 4 or 5 TRBV segments at higher frequency, with TRBV5-6, TRBV5-1 and TRBV20-1 among these.

Regarding this clonotype: Its antigen is unidentified.

Each TCR beta cDNA library carried unique molecular identifiers. There were about 1 to 10 million T cells, and roughly 0.5 million cDNA molecules came from them. TCRdb reanalysed the PCR reads using MiXCR and keeps one entry per CDR3 protein. The table records approximately 260,000 distinct CDR3 sequences, just over 35% of them present only once. J gave up 0 bases and V 11 bases, and 14 bases lay outside the gene matches. CDR3 length: 17 residues. Germline values: CDR1 MNHNS, CDR2 SASEGT. The chain joins TRBV6-1 to TRBJ2-2; TRBD2 aligns across 8 bases. The receptor's source is a girl under 18 with multiple sclerosis. Sequencing was done on a sample of blood. In nucleotides, the CDR3 is TGTGCCTCTACACCCACAGCGGGGGTAACGAACACCGGGGAGCTGTTTTTT. Amino acids: CASTPTAGVTNTGELFF.